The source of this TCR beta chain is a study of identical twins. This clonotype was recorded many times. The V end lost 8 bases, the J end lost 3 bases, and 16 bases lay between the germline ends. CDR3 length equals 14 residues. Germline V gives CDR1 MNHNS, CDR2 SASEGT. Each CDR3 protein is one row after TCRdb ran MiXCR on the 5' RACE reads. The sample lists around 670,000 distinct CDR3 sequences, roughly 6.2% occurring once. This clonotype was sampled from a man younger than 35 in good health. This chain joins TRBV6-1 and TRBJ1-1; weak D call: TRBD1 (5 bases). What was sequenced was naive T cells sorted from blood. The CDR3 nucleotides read TGTGCCAGCCAGTGGGTGGGGGATTACACTGAAGCTTTCTTT. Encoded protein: CASQWVGDYTEAFF.